Listed below are T cell receptor beta chains from one sample, sequenced in a study of T-cell reconstitution after alpha-beta-depleted transplantation in children. MiXCR, run by TCRdb on the PCR reads, gives a single entry per CDR3 protein. The table has around 340,000 distinct CDR3 sequences, roughly 13% seen once. The sample here was PBMCs, taken from the stem cell graft. Every receptor here comes from a human donor who donated a stem cell graft to a child with Fanconi anemia. CDR3s include the opening cysteine and the closing phenylalanine or tryptophan. A D gene is named only where the DNA matches it firmly. A row's size may be missing; if present it is once, few, many or a size class.

d_gene	j_gene	v_gene	abundance	len	CDR3nt	CDR3aa
-	TRBJ2-6	TRBV4-3	-	15	TGCGCCAGCAGCCAAGAAGATATAGGGTCTAACGTCCTGACTTTC	CASSQEDIGSNVLTF
TRBD2	TRBJ2-4	TRBV9	many	15	TGTGCCAGCAGCTCGGGGGGGGCCGGCAAAAACATTCAGTACTTC	CASSSGGAGKNIQYF
TRBD1	TRBJ2-4	TRBV5-1	few	14	TGCGCCAGCAGCTATATGACAGGGAGCGACATTCAGTACTTC	CASSYMTGSDIQYF
TRBD2	TRBJ2-3	TRBV29-1	many	14	TGCAGCGTGCGCCGGGAGGCCTTCACAGATACGCAGTATTTT	CSVRREAFTDTQYF
TRBD2	TRBJ2-5	TRBV20-1	-	17	TGCAGTGCTAGTCCCGGGACTAGCGGGGCCATAGAAGAGACCCAGTACTTC	CSASPGTSGAIEETQYF
-	TRBJ1-1	TRBV29-1	-	13	TGCAGCTACACGGGTGGGTTCGGCACTGAAGCTTTCTTT	CSYTGGFGTEAFF
-	TRBJ1-1	TRBV27	many	15	TGTGCCAGCAGATCTAAGTCGGGACTGCCCACTGAAGCTTTCTTT	CASRSKSGLPTEAFF
TRBD2	TRBJ2-2	TRBV11-2	-	17	TGTGCCAGCAGCTTAGTAGCTAGCGGGGGAACCACCGGGGAGCTGTTTTTT	CASSLVASGGTTGELFF
TRBD1	TRBJ1-2	TRBV6-1	-	13	TGTGCCAGCAACGACGGGACAGCGGGCGGCTACACCTTC	CASNDGTAGGYTF
TRBD2	TRBJ2-3	TRBV4-2	few	19	TGTGCCAGCAGCCGAGGGGCCGGGACTAGCGGGGGGTTCAGGGATACGCAGTATTTT	CASSRGAGTSGGFRDTQYF
-	TRBJ2-1	TRBV5-5	-	16	TGTGCCAGCAGCTGGGGGGCAGGGCCACTAGCCAATGAGCAGTTCTTC	CASSWGAGPLANEQFF
TRBD2	TRBJ2-1	TRBV10-3	-	15	TGTGCCATCAGTTCTAGCGGGGGGCAATACAATGAGCAGTTCTTC	CAISSSGGQYNEQFF
-	TRBJ2-2	TRBV12-3/TRBV12-4	few	13	TGTGCCAGCAGTTCCCGAAACACCGGGGAGCTGTTTTTT	CASSSRNTGELFF
-	TRBJ2-1	TRBV5-1	many	14	TGCGCCAGCAGCTTGACAGGGCCGGCCAATGAGCAGTTCTTC	CASSLTGPANEQFF
-	TRBJ2-7	TRBV30	many	12	TGTGCCTGGAGTCCCGGGGCGGGCGAGCAGTACTTC	CAWSPGAGEQYF
TRBD1	TRBJ1-1	TRBV6-4	-	13	TGTGCCAGCACCCAGGACAGGGAAGGGAAAGCTTTCTTT	CASTQDREGKAFF
-	TRBJ1-1	TRBV4-3	many	17	TGCGCCAGCAGCCAACCCCCGTGGGGGGAGGCGTACACTGAAGCTTTCTTT	CASSQPPWGEAYTEAFF
TRBD1	TRBJ1-1	TRBV19	-	14	TGTGCCAGTATCCGGGGACAGTTGAACACTGAAGCTTTCTTT	CASIRGQLNTEAFF
-	TRBJ1-1	TRBV18	many	15	TGTGCCAGCTCACCTCAGGGTGGTATGAACACTGAAGCTTTCTTT	CASSPQGGMNTEAFF
-	TRBJ2-5	TRBV7-9	-	16	TGTGCCAGCAGCTTATGGAGCGGCTCTCCGGGGGAGACCCAGTACTTC	CASSLWSGSPGETQYF
TRBD1	TRBJ1-5	TRBV12-3/TRBV12-4	few	14	TGTGCCAGCAGCCGGACAGGAGGTGCCCAGCCCCAGCATTTT	CASSRTGGAQPQHF
-	TRBJ2-5	TRBV12-3/TRBV12-4	many	14	TGTGCCAGCAGTTTCAGGGGGGCGGGAGAGACCCAGTACTTC	CASSFRGAGETQYF
TRBD1	TRBJ2-2	TRBV6-1	many	14	TGTGCCAGCAGTCTAACAGGGGTTAGCGGGGAGCTGTTTTTT	CASSLTGVSGELFF
TRBD1	TRBJ1-2	TRBV20-1	-	18	TGCAGTGCTAGGAGTGCCGGGACAGTATTGCTACCTAACTATGGCTACACCTTC	CSARSAGTVLLPNYGYTF
-	TRBJ2-3	TRBV29-1	-	11	TGCAGCGTTGAGATTGACGAGGCTCCGGGCTTT	CSVEIDEAPGF
-	TRBJ2-1	TRBV7-9	-	11	TGTGCCAGCAGCCGTAGGCAGGAGCAGTTCTTC	CASSRRQEQFF
TRBD1	TRBJ1-2	TRBV14	-	17	TGTGCCAGCAGCCAAGATACAGCGAGGGGGCGGAACTATGGCTACACCTTC	CASSQDTARGRNYGYTF
TRBD2	TRBJ2-7	TRBV7-3	-	15	TGTGCCAGCAGCTTCGGTCGAGCGGGGGTGAACGAGCAGTACTTC	CASSFGRAGVNEQYF
-	TRBJ2-3	TRBV11-2	many	14	TGTGCCAGCAGCTTACAACCACAGACAGATACGCAGTATTTT	CASSLQPQTDTQYF
-	TRBJ1-5	TRBV6-2/TRBV6-3	many	14	TGTGCCAGCAGTTACACAGAGCCGAATCAGCCCCAGCATTTT	CASSYTEPNQPQHF
TRBD1	TRBJ2-3	TRBV10-3	-	12	TGTGCCATCATGGACAGGGCAACTACGCAGTATTTT	CAIMDRATTQYF
-	TRBJ1-2	TRBV18	-	15	TGTGCCAGCTCACCACCGCTCCCCTCTAACTATGGCTACACCTTC	CASSPPLPSNYGYTF
TRBD1	TRBJ2-1	TRBV20-1	few	17	TGCTGCGCTAGAGAGGGGACAGCACGATACTCCTACAATGAGCAGTTCTTC	CCAREGTARYSYNEQFF
-	TRBJ1-5	TRBV12-3/TRBV12-4	few	14	TGTGCCAGCAGTTTGGGGTCGAGGAATCAGCCCCAGCATTTT	CASSLGSRNQPQHF
-	TRBJ1-1	TRBV11-2	few	13	TGTGCCAGCAGCTTAGCGGCAGGCTTGGAAGCTTTCTTT	CASSLAAGLEAFF
-	TRBJ2-4	TRBV3-1	few	15	TGTGCCAGCAGCCCCCTTCGAGGCGGAAGAAACATTCAGTACTTC	CASSPLRGGRNIQYF
-	TRBJ1-6	TRBV5-1	-	14	TGCGCCAGCAGCTTGGGTCAGTCAAATTCACCCCTCCACTTT	CASSLGQSNSPLHF
-	TRBJ2-1	TRBV5-1	-	13	TGCGCCAGCAGCTTGCCTAGCCTACATGAGCAGTTCTTC	CASSLPSLHEQFF
TRBD1	TRBJ2-3	TRBV25-1	-	15	TGTGCCAGCAGTACCCTGGACAGGGATGGAGATACGCAGTATTTT	CASSTLDRDGDTQYF
-	TRBJ2-5	TRBV29-1	many	13	TGCAGCGTTGACAGGGACTGGGGAGAGACCCAGTACTTC	CSVDRDWGETQYF
TRBD1	TRBJ1-2	TRBV5-1	-	13	TGCGCCAGCAGCTTGAGACAGGGACAAGGCTACACCTTC	CASSLRQGQGYTF
TRBD1	TRBJ2-1	TRBV6-1	many	13	TGTGCCAGCACCCGGACAGGGGGTAATGAGCAGTTCTTC	CASTRTGGNEQFF
-	TRBJ1-1	TRBV5-5	-	13	TGTGCCAGCAGCCCCGACCCGGATGGAGAAGCTTTCTTT	CASSPDPDGEAFF
TRBD2	TRBJ2-1	TRBV20-1	few	15	TGCAGTGCTAGGGCCCTAGCGGAGTCCTACAATGAGCAGTTCTTC	CSARALAESYNEQFF
-	TRBJ1-1	TRBV7-9	-	14	TGTGCCAGCAGCTTCCTGACGGGGCCCACTGAAGCTTTCTTT	CASSFLTGPTEAFF
-	TRBJ1-3	TRBV4-2	many	14	TGTGCCAGCAGCCAAGAAATGGCAGGGAACACCATATATTTT	CASSQEMAGNTIYF
TRBD1	TRBJ1-2	TRBV7-9	-	15	TGTGCCAGCAGCTTAGGGACAGGGTTCCTCTATGGCTACACCTTC	CASSLGTGFLYGYTF
-	TRBJ2-2	TRBV6-2/TRBV6-3	-	15	TGTGCCAGCAGTTACCGGCGGGAGAACACCGGGGAGCTGTTTTTT	CASSYRRENTGELFF
TRBD1	TRBJ2-2	TRBV10-2	-	16	TGCGCCAGCAGAGATCTAGGGACAGGGATAACGGGGGAGCTGTTTTTT	CASRDLGTGITGELFF
-	TRBJ1-3	TRBV4-3	many	15	TGCGCCAGCAGCCTCCGGATGGGCTCTGGAAACACCATATATTTT	CASSLRMGSGNTIYF
-	TRBJ2-2	TRBV4-3	-	16	TGCGCCAGCAGCCAAAACACAGGATTCGCAACCGGGGAGCTGCTTTTT	CASSQNTGFATGELLF
-	TRBJ2-1	TRBV7-6	many	12	TGTGCCAGCAGCTTGTACTTTTCTGAGCAGTTCTTC	CASSLYFSEQFF
-	TRBJ1-2	TRBV12-3/TRBV12-4	few	14	TGTGCCAGCAGAACCGGGACATCCCTCTATGGCTACACCTTC	CASRTGTSLYGYTF
-	TRBJ1-5	TRBV5-1	-	15	TGCGCCAGCAGCTTGGCCGGGACGGTCAATCAGCCCCAGCATTTT	CASSLAGTVNQPQHF
TRBD2	TRBJ2-1	TRBV12-3/TRBV12-4	few	15	TGTGCCAGCAGTCAACTAGCGGGGGGGGATAATGAGCAGTTCTTC	CASSQLAGGDNEQFF
-	TRBJ2-3	TRBV7-2	-	13	TGTGCCAGCAGCATCGACCCCCTTACTTCGCAGTATTTT	CASSIDPLTSQYF
-	TRBJ2-2	TRBV11-1	few	20	TGTGCCAGCAGCCCCCGAGAACAGGGGGTACCTAGCGGGAAGATCGGGGAGCTGTTTTTT	CASSPREQGVPSGKIGELFF
-	TRBJ2-2	TRBV27	few	17	TGTGCCAGCAGTTCCCCAGGGGGGGCGCTTAACACCGGGGAGCTGTTTTTT	CASSSPGGALNTGELFF
TRBD1	TRBJ1-2	TRBV12-3/TRBV12-4	-	17	TGTGCCAGCAGTTTAGAGAAACTCGGACAGGGGGCGTTTGGCTACACCTTC	CASSLEKLGQGAFGYTF